The 5 T cell receptor beta chains presented below share a single source sample, sequenced in a study of cytomegalovirus exposure and HLA in healthy donors. Amplification used 60 Vbeta primers and 13 Jbeta primers. The method was immunoSEQ multiplex PCR; TCRdb's version includes in-frame clones alone and lacks a portion of them. The table shows some 200,000 clones, with 79% occurring only once. What was sequenced was PBMCs. The receptors were gathered from a girl aged 5-17 years in good health and CMV-seropositive.

The chain couples TRBV6-4 to TRBJ2-3, with TRBD2 matching 9 bases. CDR1 and CDR2 from the germline V gene are MRHNA and SNTAGT. This CDR3 is 15 amino acids long. With V trimmed by 2 bases and J by 1 base, 1 base remained unmatched. The CDR3 DNA reads as TGTGCCAGCAGTGACGCGGGGGGGGGCACAGATACGCAGTATTTT. It yields the protein CASSDAGGGTDTQYF.

This chain links TRBV5-6 with TRBJ2-3; 10 nucleotides line up with TRBD2. CDR1 is SGHDT and CDR2 is YYEEEE in the germline V gene. The CDR3 totals 15 residues. The V and J ends lost 2 bases and 0 bases, in that order; junction bases with no gene match: 0. Here the CDR3 reads CASSLAGGSTDTQYF. The CDR3 nucleotides are TGTGCCAGCAGCTTAGCGGGGGGGAGCACAGATACGCAGTATTTT.

The V gene is TRBV30, the J gene TRBJ1-4, with TRBD1 as a possible D gene (6 bases). The CDR3 covers 13 residues. The germline V gene encodes CDR1 GTSNPN and CDR2 SVGIG (reference sequence). V lost 5 bases and J 11 bases, leaving 18 bases between the germline ends. The CDR3 coding sequence is TGTGCCTGGGGGTCCCAATCCCAGGGGAAACTGTTTTTT. Translation: CAWGSQSQGKLFF.

This chain joins TRBV7-9 and TRBJ1-6; D is unresolved. Trimming took 2 bases from V and 0 from J, leaving 11 bases between them. CDR1 is SEHNR and CDR2 is FQNEAQ in the germline V gene (reference sequence). There are 17 residues in the CDR3. The CDR3 DNA reads as TGTGCCAGCAGCTTAAACATCCCCAGCTCCTATAATTCACCCCTCCACTTT. Amino acid sequence: CASSLNIPSSYNSPLHF.

On this clone: Other DNA variants within this sample encode the same CDR3. This chain connects TRBV5-1 to TRBJ2-5; D unresolved. This CDR3 region has 12 residues. V dropped 2 bases and J dropped 3 bases, with 5 bases sitting between them. Germline loops: CDR1 SGHRS, CDR2 YFSETQ. CDR3 sequence: CASSFSEETQYF. The CDR3 nucleotides read TGCGCCAGCAGCTTTTCAGAAGAGACCCAGTACTTC.